This T cell receptor beta chain is drawn from a study of siplizumab effects on memory and regulatory T cells. The table came from immunoSEQ multiplex PCR; TCRdb's copy has only in-frame clones and leaves some out. The sample lists approximately 120,000 clones; just under 95% were seen once. In its sample, this clone was seen once. CDR3 length: 16 amino acids. Trimming took 4 bases from V and 0 from J, leaving 15 bases between them. Germline CDR1 is SGDLS and CDR2 is YYNGEE. Sequencing was performed on non-Treg CD4+ T cells sorted from blood. The source of this sequence is a human donor in good health. The J gene is TRBJ2-3, the V gene TRBV9; D is unclear. This chain's CDR3 is CASSPRSDSSTDTQYF. CDR3 sequence (DNA): TGTGCCAGCAGCCCCCGCTCCGACTCTAGCACAGATACGCAGTATTTT.